This record covers a single T cell receptor beta chain. Its antigen is still unknown. No base quality values were provided; no much bigger clone lies one nucleotide off. RNA was extracted using the RNeasy kit, and roughly 0.45 to 1 ug of the RNA was reverse transcribed with random hexamers. The immunoSEQ multiplex PCR assay, covering 54 Vbeta and 13 Jbeta segments, was used to amplify TCR beta CDR3 regions. Bias from PCR amplification was corrected by using a synthetic template baseline for primer optimization and for computational correction. The source study handled its data this way. Reads were annotated to V, D and J genes according to IMGT and were analyzed with immunoSEQ Analyzer, with only productive sequences retained. Clonality was computed as one minus Shannon entropy normalized by log2 of the number of productive unique sequences. For each patient and control, public and private clones were evaluated among the 100 most prevalent clones. Clones were defined as Susac-specific if absent from the healthy and MS cohorts, from approximately 1,100 published viral clones and from other ImmuneACCESS disease sequences. TCRdb cleaned the public reads at Q25 with fastp, built clones with MiXCR and kept in-frame beta chains. One record per CDR3 amino acid sequence lists the most common genes and DNA. The V and J calls were not made by the authors but by TCRdb's processing. The sample table shows tens of thousands of distinct CDR3 sequences, and approximately 96% are seen once. The biggest ten clones account for more than 0.35% of the sample.

Peripheral blood CD8+ and CD4+ T cells from healthy donors, Susac syndrome patients and multiple sclerosis patients were profiled using high-throughput TCR beta sequencing. The Susac syndrome patients fulfilled recently defined diagnostic criteria for definite or probable disease. Bulk CD8+ and CD4+ T cells were purified magnetically by negative isolation, whereas CD8+ TEMRA cells were enriched by FACS. Blood was drawn into EDTA tubes, processed within 24 hours, and PBMCs were isolated by density gradient centrifugation. PBMCs destined for TCR sequencing were cryopreserved in liquid nitrogen and later thawed in a 37 °C water bath. The sorted or isolated CD4+, CD8+ and CD8+ TEMRA cells reached a purity of at least 90%. This sample stems from a study of CD8 T cells in Susac syndrome (dated by TCRdb to the late 2010s). At the level of the whole study: Of the Susac syndrome patients who were sequenced, eight were in clinical remission while roughly 6 had clinically active disease. At the time of blood withdrawal, Susac syndrome patients were either therapy-naive, taking corticosteroids (with some also receiving IVIg), or on IVIg alone. Whether CD8+ T cell activation and differentiation in Susac syndrome was antigen driven was tested using repertoire sequencing. CD8+ T cell repertoire clonality was compared between around eleven healthy donors, around 14 Susac syndrome patients and 15 multiple sclerosis patients.

Results and caveats for the whole study, not just this receptor: In the total CD8+ and CD8+ TEMRA repertoires, 15 to 20 and five Susac-specific public clones, respectively, were identified. The study acknowledged that relatively few individuals were included in the TCR sequencing and HLA analysis. Clonal expansion was observed in Susac syndrome CD8+ repertoires, with the highest expansion in CD8+ TEMRA cells and greater expansion in clinically active than in remitting patients.

This clonotype was obtained from a human donor with Susac syndrome. The sequenced sample consisted of CD8+ T cells from PBMCs.

This receptor has the CDR3 CASSLLDISYGYTF. The DNA sequence is as follows: TGTGCCAGCAGCCTTCTAGACATCTCATATGGCTACACCTTC. The rearranged segments are TRBV3-1 and TRBJ1-2; the D gene lacks a confident call. The CDR3, from cysteine to phenylalanine, totals 14 residues. CDR3 DNA is the only sequence kept; it has 42 bases, read in frame from the first base. V lost 4 bases and J lost 5 bases; the stretch between them is 14 bases long. The germline V gene (reference sequence) gives CDR1 as LGHDT and CDR2 as YNNKEL. Joined to the reference TRBV3-1 and TRBJ1-2 proteins, this CDR3 gives the full variable domain: DTAVSQTPKYLVTQMGNDKSIKCEQNLGHDTMYWYKQDSKKFLKIMFSYNNKELIINETVPNRFSPKSPDKAHLNLHINSLELGDSAVYFCASSLLDISYGYTFGSGTRLTVV.